This T cell receptor beta chain derives from a study of blood T cells in healthy people across ages. Whole-study findings and limits: As naive T cell percentage varied, TCR beta diversity correlated strongly with it. Possibly, changes in expanded clonotypes were confounded because donor CMV status was unknown.

Combining a sample-barcoded 5' primer with a J-beta primer mix, a second PCR ran for about 7 to 11 cycles. Every molecule of cDNA carried a tag from a template-switch adaptor with 12 random nucleotides. TCRdb used MiXCR to reprocess the 5' RACE reads, holding one entry per CDR3 protein. Among fewer than 650,000 distinct CDR3 sequences listed, about 28% were seen once. Germline V gene data show CDR1 as SGHAT and CDR2 as FQNNGV. V lost 0 bases to trimming and J lost 2 bases, with 16 bases between them. The CDR3 has 17 amino acids. This clonotype has more than one count but fewer than ten. Its matching antigen is unknown. Another study also made use of these data, one on T cells of mothers and their children.

This rearrangement joins TRBV11-2 to TRBJ2-5; D gene uncertain. Source material: blood. This clonotype was sampled from a boy aged 2 to 10 in good health. The CDR3 sequence: CASSLDLLTGRQETQYF. The DNA of the CDR3 is TGTGCCAGCAGCTTAGATCTGTTGACTGGAAGACAAGAGACCCAGTACTTC.